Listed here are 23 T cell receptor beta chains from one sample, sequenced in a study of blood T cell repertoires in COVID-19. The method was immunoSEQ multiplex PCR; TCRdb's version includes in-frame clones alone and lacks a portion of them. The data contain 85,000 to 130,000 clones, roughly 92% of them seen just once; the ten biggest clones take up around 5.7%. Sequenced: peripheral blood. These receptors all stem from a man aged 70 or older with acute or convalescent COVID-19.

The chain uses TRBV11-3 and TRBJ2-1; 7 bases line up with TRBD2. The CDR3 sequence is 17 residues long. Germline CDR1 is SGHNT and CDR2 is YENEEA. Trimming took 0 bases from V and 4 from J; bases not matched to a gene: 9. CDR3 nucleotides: TGTGCCAGCAGCTTAGATGGTCGGCGGGAGTGGTACAATGAGCAGTTCTTC. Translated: CASSLDGRREWYNEQFF. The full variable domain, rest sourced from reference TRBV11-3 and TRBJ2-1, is EAGVVQSPRYKIIEKKQPVAFWCNPISGHNTLYWYLQNLGQGPELLIRYENEEAVDDSQLPKDRFSAERLKGVDSTLKIQPAELGDSAVYLCASSLDGRREWYNEQFFGPGTRLTVL.

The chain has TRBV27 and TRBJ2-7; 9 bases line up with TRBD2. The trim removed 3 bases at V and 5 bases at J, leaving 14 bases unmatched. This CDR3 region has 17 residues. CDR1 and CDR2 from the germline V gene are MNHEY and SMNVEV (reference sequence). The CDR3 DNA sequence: TGTGCCAGCAGTTTCTCCCCTTCTGCGGGGGGGCCGAACGAGCAGTACTTC. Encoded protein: CASSFSPSAGGPNEQYF.

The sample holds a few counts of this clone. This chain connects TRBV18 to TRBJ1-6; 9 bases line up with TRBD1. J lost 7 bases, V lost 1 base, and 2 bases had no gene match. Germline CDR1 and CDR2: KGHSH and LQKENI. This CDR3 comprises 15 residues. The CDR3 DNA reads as TGTGCCAGCTCACCACTTGACAGGGGGAATTCACCCCTCCACTTT. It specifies CASSPLDRGNSPLHF. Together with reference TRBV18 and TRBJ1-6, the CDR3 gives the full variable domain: NAGVMQNPRHLVRRRGQEARLRCSPMKGHSHVYWYRQLPEEGLKFMVYLQKENIIDESGMPKERFSAEFPKEGPSILRIQQVVRGDSAAYFCASSPLDRGNSPLHFGNGTRLTVT.

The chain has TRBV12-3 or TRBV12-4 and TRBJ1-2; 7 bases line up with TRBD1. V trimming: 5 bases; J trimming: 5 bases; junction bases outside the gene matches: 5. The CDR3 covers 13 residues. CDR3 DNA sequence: TGTGCCAGCAGTGTGGGACAGATTTATGGCTACACCTTC. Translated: CASSVGQIYGYTF.

The chain's CDR3 is CAWSTLGYGTTNYGYTF. In DNA form, the CDR3 reads TGTGCCTGGAGTACATTAGGATACGGGACAACTAACTATGGCTACACCTTC. The gene calls are TRBV30 and TRBJ1-2, with TRBD1 as a possible D gene (6 bases). Germline CDR1 GTSNPN, CDR2 SVGIG (reference sequence). V lost 2 bases to trimming and J lost 0 bases, with 19 bases between them. This CDR3 has 17 residues.

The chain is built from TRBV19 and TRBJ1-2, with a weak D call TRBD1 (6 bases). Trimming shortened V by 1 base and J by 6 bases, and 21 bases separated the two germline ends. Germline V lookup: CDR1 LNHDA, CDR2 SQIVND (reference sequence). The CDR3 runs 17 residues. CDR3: CASSIVGHGQFYHGYTF. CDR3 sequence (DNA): TGTGCCAGTAGTATAGTAGGCCACGGACAGTTCTACCATGGCTACACCTTC.

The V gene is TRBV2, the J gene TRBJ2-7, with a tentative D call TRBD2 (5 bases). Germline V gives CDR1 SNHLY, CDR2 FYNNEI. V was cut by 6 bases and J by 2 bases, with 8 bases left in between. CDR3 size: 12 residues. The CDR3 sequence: CASRLGTYEQYF. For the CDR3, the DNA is TGTGCCAGCAGGCTCGGGACCTACGAGCAGTACTTC.

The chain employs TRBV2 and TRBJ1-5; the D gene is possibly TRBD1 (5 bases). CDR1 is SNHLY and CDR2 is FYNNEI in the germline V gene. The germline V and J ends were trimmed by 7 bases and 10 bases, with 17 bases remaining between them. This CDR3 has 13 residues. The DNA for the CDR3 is TGTGCCAGCACCCACGCCCCTACAGGTCCCCAGCATTTT. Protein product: CASTHAPTGPQHF.

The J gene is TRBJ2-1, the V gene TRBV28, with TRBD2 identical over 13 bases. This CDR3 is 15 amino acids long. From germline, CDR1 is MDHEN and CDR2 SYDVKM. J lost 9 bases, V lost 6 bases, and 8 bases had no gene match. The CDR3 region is CASRPGLAGVGEQFF. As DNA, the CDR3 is TGTGCCAGCAGGCCAGGACTAGCGGGAGTCGGTGAGCAGTTCTTC.

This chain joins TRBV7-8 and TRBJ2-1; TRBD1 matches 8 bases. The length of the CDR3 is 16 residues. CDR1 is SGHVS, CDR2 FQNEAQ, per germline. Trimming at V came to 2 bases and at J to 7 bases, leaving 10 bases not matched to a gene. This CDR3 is CASSLLQGVDSNEQFF. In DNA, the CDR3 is TGTGCCAGCAGCTTATTACAGGGGGTAGATAGTAATGAGCAGTTCTTC.

The CDR3: CASTTGQGRQPQHF. As DNA, the CDR3 is TGTGCCAGCACTACCGGACAGGGGCGTCAGCCCCAGCATTTT. The V gene is TRBV28, the J gene TRBJ1-5, with TRBD1 matching over 9 bases. The CDR3 has 14 amino acids. V was pared by 7 bases and J by 6 bases, with 7 bases of the junction left unmatched. CDR1 MDHEN and CDR2 SYDVKM come from the germline V gene.

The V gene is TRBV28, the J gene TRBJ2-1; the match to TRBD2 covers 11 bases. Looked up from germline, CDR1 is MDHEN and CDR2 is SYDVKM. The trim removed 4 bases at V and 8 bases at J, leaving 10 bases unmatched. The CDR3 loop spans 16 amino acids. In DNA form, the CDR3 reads TGTGCCAGCAGTTCCCCAACTAGCGGGAGTAGCGATGAGCAGTTCTTC. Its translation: CASSSPTSGSSDEQFF.

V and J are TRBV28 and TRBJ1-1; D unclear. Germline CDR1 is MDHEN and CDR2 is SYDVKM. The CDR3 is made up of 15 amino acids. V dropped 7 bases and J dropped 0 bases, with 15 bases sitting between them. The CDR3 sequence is CASTFGGRLNTEAFF. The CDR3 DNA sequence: TGTGCCAGCACTTTTGGCGGCCGGCTGAACACTGAAGCTTTCTTT.

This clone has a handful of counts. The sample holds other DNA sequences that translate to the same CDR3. CDR3 in DNA: TGTGCCAGCAGCTCTCAGGGGAATGGCTACACCTTC. It yields the protein CASSSQGNGYTF. The V call is TRBV3-1 (or the pseudogene TRBV3-2), the J call TRBJ1-2; D is possibly TRBD1 (6 bases). Germline CDR1 and CDR2: LGHDT and YNNKEL (reference sequence). The ends were cut back, 5 bases at V and 6 bases at J, with 10 bases in the middle. CDR3 size: 12 residues.

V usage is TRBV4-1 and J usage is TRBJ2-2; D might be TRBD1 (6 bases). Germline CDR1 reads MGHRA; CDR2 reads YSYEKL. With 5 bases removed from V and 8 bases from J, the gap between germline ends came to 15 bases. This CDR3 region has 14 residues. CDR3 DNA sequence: TGCGCCAGCAGCTTCCGGGACGGGACAGGGGAGCTGTTTTTT. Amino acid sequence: CASSFRDGTGELFF.

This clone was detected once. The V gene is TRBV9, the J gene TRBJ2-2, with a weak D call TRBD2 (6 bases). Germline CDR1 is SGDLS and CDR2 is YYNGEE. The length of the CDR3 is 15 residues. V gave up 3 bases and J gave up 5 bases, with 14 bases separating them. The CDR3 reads CASSAPGLLTGELFF. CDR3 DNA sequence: TGTGCCAGCAGCGCCCCGGGACTCTTAACCGGGGAGCTGTTTTTT.

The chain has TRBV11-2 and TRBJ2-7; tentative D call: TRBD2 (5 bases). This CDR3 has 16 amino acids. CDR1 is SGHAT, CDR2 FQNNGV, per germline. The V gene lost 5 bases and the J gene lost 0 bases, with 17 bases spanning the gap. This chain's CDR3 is CASSRPGGQSSYEQYF. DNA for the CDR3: TGTGCCAGCAGCCGACCGGGCGGGCAGAGCTCCTACGAGCAGTACTTC.

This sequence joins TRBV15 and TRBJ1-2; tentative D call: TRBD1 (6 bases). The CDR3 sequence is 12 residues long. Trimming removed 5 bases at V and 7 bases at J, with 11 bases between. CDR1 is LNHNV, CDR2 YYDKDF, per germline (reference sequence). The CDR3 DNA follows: TGTGCCACCAGCTCCGGACAGTTTGGCTACACCTTC. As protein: CATSSGQFGYTF.

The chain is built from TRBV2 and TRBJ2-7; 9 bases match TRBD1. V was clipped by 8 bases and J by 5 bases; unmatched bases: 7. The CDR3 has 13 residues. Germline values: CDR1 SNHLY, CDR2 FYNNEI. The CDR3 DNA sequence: TGTGCCAGCGATGAGACAGGGGGTGACGAGCAGTACTTC. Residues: CASDETGGDEQYF. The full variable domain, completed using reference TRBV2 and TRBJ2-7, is EPEVTQTPSHQVTQMGQEVILRCVPISNHLYFYWYRQILGQKVEFLVSFYNNEISEKSEIFDDQFSVERPDGSNFTLKIRSTKLEDSAMYFCASDETGGDEQYFGPGTRLTVT.

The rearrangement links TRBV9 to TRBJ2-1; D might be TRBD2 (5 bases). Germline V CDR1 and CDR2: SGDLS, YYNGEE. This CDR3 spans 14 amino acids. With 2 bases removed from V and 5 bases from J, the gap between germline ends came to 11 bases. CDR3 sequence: CASSVTSIHNEQFF. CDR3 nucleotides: TGTGCCAGCAGCGTTACTAGTATCCACAATGAGCAGTTCTTC.

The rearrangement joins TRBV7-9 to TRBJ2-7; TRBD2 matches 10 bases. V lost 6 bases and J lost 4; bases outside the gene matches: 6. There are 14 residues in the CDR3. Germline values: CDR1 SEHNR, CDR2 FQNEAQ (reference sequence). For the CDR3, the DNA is TGTGCCAGCAGACCTAGCGGGAGTGCGTACGAGCAGTACTTC. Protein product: CASRPSGSAYEQYF.

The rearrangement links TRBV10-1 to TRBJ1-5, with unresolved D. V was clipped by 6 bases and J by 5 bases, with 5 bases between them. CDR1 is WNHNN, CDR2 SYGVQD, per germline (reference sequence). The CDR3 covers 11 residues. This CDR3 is CASRIDQPQHF. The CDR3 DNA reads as TGCGCCAGCAGAATCGATCAGCCCCAGCATTTT.

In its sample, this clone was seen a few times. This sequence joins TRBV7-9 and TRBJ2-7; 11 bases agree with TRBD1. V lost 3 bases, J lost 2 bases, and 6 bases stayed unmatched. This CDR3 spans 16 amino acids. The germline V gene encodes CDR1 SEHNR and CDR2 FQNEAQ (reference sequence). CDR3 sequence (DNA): TGTGCCAGCAGCTTCAATCCGGGACAGGGGGCCTACGAGCAGTACTTC. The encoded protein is CASSFNPGQGAYEQYF.